Shown below are 23 T cell receptor beta chains from a single sample sequenced in a study of T cell repertoires in cytomegalovirus infection. Each CDR3 protein gets one entry after TCRdb re-called the reads with MiXCR. This sample has approximately 700,000 distinct CDR3 sequences, with 35% to 40% found just once. The sequenced sample was PBMCs. The receptors here all came from a human donor in good health (CMV status not recorded). Some clones in this sample may be carry-over from other donors' samples.

This clonotype occurred a few times. The rearrangement links TRBV29-1 to TRBJ2-4; no clear D. V lost 4 bases, J lost 0 bases, and 7 bases lay in between. CDR3 length: 13 amino acids. Looked up from germline, CDR1 is SQVTM and CDR2 is ANQGSEA. As DNA, the CDR3 is TGCAGCGTTGTGAAGGGAGCCAAAAACATTCAGTACTTC. Translated: CSVVKGAKNIQYF.

CDR3 residues: CASHRDRGSYEQYF. CDR3 DNA sequence: TGTGCCAGCCACCGGGACAGAGGCTCCTACGAGCAGTACTTC. The chain employs TRBV6-8 and TRBJ2-7, with TRBD1 matching over 7 bases. Germline CDR1 and CDR2: MNHGY and SAAAGT. V was pared by 8 bases and J by 0 bases, with 7 bases of the junction left unmatched. The CDR3 runs 14 residues.

This sequence joins TRBV5-8 and TRBJ2-4; possibly TRBD2 for D (5 bases). CDR3 size: 15 residues. V lost 4 bases and J lost 6, with 17 bases in between. In germline, CDR1 is SGHTS, CDR2 YDEGEE. The CDR3 bases are TGTGCCAGCAGCCCCGATGGCGGGTGGGGAAACATTCAGTACTTC. It is translated as CASSPDGGWGNIQYF.

This chain connects TRBV7-8 to TRBJ1-4; a weak D match, TRBD1 (6 bases). The CDR3 sequence is 15 residues long. Germline V lookup: CDR1 SGHVS, CDR2 FQNEAQ. Trimming took off 2 bases at V and 10 bases at J, with 17 bases between the two ends. The CDR3 sequence: CASSLMGTTYRKLFF. The CDR3 region has the DNA TGTGCCAGCAGCTTAATGGGGACAACGTACCGAAAACTGTTTTTT.

The J gene is TRBJ1-5, the V gene TRBV6-5; D is possibly TRBD1 (5 bases). The V gene's germline CDR1 is MNHEY and CDR2 SVGAGI. The V end was cut by 6 bases, the J end by 5 bases, with 14 bases between. The CDR3 has 14 residues. In nucleotides, the CDR3 is TGTGCCAGCAGCCGAAGGGGAGGGGATCAGCCCCAGCATTTT. This codes for CASSRRGGDQPQHF.

This clonotype was seen a few times. The rearrangement joins TRBV19 to TRBJ2-7; 11 positions match TRBD1. From germline, CDR1 is LNHDA and CDR2 SQIVND (reference sequence). The CDR3 sequence is 14 residues long. Trimming took 6 bases from V and 3 from J; bases not matched to a gene: 4. CDR3 in amino acids: CASREGTGGYEQYF. The CDR3 region has the DNA TGTGCCAGTAGAGAAGGGACAGGGGGCTACGAGCAGTACTTC.

The V and J genes are TRBV7-6 and TRBJ2-3; D possibly matches TRBD1 or TRBD2 (5 bases each). Germline CDR1 and CDR2: SGHVS and FNYEAQ. The CDR3 has 16 residues. V shed 5 bases and J shed 1 base, with 16 bases lying between them. The CDR3 protein is CASSNGAGAGTDTQYF. CDR3 bases: TGTGCCAGCAGCAACGGGGCGGGCGCCGGCACAGATACGCAGTATTTT.

The V call is TRBV7-3, the J call TRBJ2-5; 11 bases line up with TRBD2. CDR3 length: 15 residues. V lost 7 bases to trimming and J lost 3 bases; unmatched junction nucleotides: 7. Germline V gives CDR1 SGHTA, CDR2 FQGTGA. The CDR3 DNA is TGTGCCAGCATACTAGTGGGACTAGCGGAAGAGACCCAGTACTTC. Its translation is CASILVGLAEETQYF. The variable domain in full, with the rest retrieved from reference TRBV7-3 and TRBJ2-5, is GAGVSQTPSNKVTEKGKYVELRCDPISGHTALYWYRQSLGQGPEFLIYFQGTGAADDSGLPNDRFFAVRPEGSVSTLKIQRTERGDSAVYLCASILVGLAEETQYFGPGTRLLVL.

This clonotype was recorded a few times. This chain connects TRBV11-1 to TRBJ2-3, with 9 positions matching TRBD1. The V segment lost 5 bases and the J segment 3 bases; nucleotides outside the gene matches: 15. The germline gives CDR1 SGHAT, CDR2 FQDESV (reference sequence). The CDR3 is 18 amino acids. For the CDR3, the DNA is TGTGCCAGCAGCGAAGGGACAGGGACTTGGCTATTGACAGATACGCAGTATTTT. This gives the protein CASSEGTGTWLLTDTQYF.

The rearrangement joins TRBV12-3 or TRBV12-4 to TRBJ2-5; 7 nucleotides match TRBD1. The CDR3 totals 16 residues. V was pared by 1 base and J by 0 bases, with 5 bases of the junction left unmatched. CDR3 protein: CASSLGDREYQETQYF. In nucleotides, the CDR3 is TGTGCCAGCAGTTTAGGTGACAGGGAATACCAAGAGACCCAGTACTTC.

Only a few counts were recorded for this clonotype. The genes are TRBV24-1 and TRBJ1-5; D is ambiguous. The V and J ends lost 4 bases and 5 bases respectively, with 5 bases between them. Per the germline V gene, CDR1 is KGHDR and CDR2 is SFDVKD. The CDR3 is 12 residues long. The CDR3 here is CATSDQDQPQHF. In DNA, the CDR3 is TGTGCCACCAGTGACCAAGATCAGCCCCAGCATTTT.

The V gene is TRBV2, the J gene TRBJ1-2; D gene uncertain. Germline CDR1 SNHLY, CDR2 FYNNEI. The CDR3 loop spans 14 amino acids. Trimming shortened V by 7 bases and J by 1 base, and 13 bases separated the two germline ends. The CDR3 DNA reads TGTGCCAGCATGCTAGGAGCCTTTAACTATGGCTACACCTTC. This translates into CASMLGAFNYGYTF.

This chain uses TRBV28 with TRBJ2-1; perhaps D is TRBD1 or TRBD2 (5 bases each). The germline V gene has CDR1 MDHEN and CDR2 SYDVKM. The CDR3 runs to 13 residues. V lost 4 bases to trimming and J lost 9 bases, with 13 bases between them. The CDR3 region is CASSYYTGTEQFF. CDR3 in DNA: TGTGCCAGCAGTTATTACACTGGGACTGAGCAGTTCTTC.

The chain combines TRBV19 with TRBJ1-6; no reliable D call. The CDR3 runs to 12 residues. Germline V CDR1 and CDR2: LNHDA, SQIVND (reference sequence). The V end was cut by 7 bases, the J end by 1 base, with 2 bases between. CDR3 amino acids: CASMSYNSPLHF. The CDR3 nucleotides read TGTGCCAGTATGTCCTATAATTCACCCCTCCACTTT.

The chain carries TRBV12-3 or TRBV12-4 and TRBJ2-1, with 10 nucleotides matching TRBD2. The CDR3 spans 18 residues. V trimming: 5 bases; J trimming: 2 bases; junction bases outside the gene matches: 12. The CDR3 sequence is CASSPIGGSGGAYNEQFF. The CDR3 bases are TGTGCCAGCAGTCCGATCGGAGGGAGCGGGGGGGCCTACAATGAGCAGTTCTTC.

V gene TRBV5-1 combines with J gene TRBJ2-7; D is possibly TRBD1 (7 bases). The CDR3 is made up of 16 amino acids. V lost 0 bases to trimming and J lost 5 bases, with 18 bases between them. Germline loops: CDR1 SGHRS, CDR2 YFSETQ. The CDR3 spells CASSLAGGRGADEQYF. CDR3 nucleotide sequence: TGCGCCAGCAGCTTGGCAGGGGGGAGAGGCGCCGACGAGCAGTACTTC.

In its sample, this clonotype was seen many times. The rearrangement joins TRBV12-3 or TRBV12-4 to TRBJ2-1; 9 bases are a match to TRBD2. With 7 bases clipped from V and 8 bases from J, the junction kept 9 bases outside the gene matches. The CDR3 extends over 14 amino acids. The CDR3 nucleotides are TGTGCCAGCACTGGCGGGAGGGGAAACTATGAGCAGTTCTTC. This gives the protein CASTGGRGNYEQFF.

The chain recombines TRBV29-1 with TRBJ2-1; tentative D call: TRBD2 (5 bases). Germline V gene data show CDR1 as SQVTM and CDR2 as ANQGSEA. Trimming cost V 1 base and J 8 bases, with 15 bases left between them. The CDR3 sequence is 14 residues long. In nucleotides, the CDR3 is TGCAGCGTTGAAGTAAGGCACGGGGTCGATGAGCAGTTCTTC. Its translation: CSVEVRHGVDEQFF.

The chain is built from TRBV27 and TRBJ2-1; D is possibly TRBD1 (6 bases). The V end was cut by 4 bases, the J end by 4 bases, with 11 bases between. The CDR3 sequence is 14 residues long. The germline gives CDR1 MNHEY, CDR2 SMNVEV (reference sequence). CDR3 bases: TGTGCCAGCAGTTCAGGGGAGTTGTACAATGAGCAGTTCTTC. Translating it yields CASSSGELYNEQFF.

V is TRBV7-8 and J is TRBJ1-2, with 9 bases that match TRBD1. V shed 5 bases, J shed 8 bases, and the junction held 12 bases outside the gene matches. Germline loops: CDR1 SGHVS, CDR2 FQNEAQ. This CDR3 contains 15 residues. The CDR3 region is CASSPDRGTLYGYTF. CDR3 nucleotides: TGTGCCAGCAGCCCTGACAGGGGGACTCTCTACGGCTACACCTTC.

The chain joins TRBV27 to TRBJ1-1, with D perhaps TRBD1 (6 bases). Germline CDR1 is MNHEY and CDR2 is SMNVEV (reference sequence). This CDR3 has 12 amino acids. The ends were cut back, 2 bases at V and 7 bases at J, with 8 bases in the middle. This chain's CDR3 is CASSLRGGEAFF. In DNA, the CDR3 is TGTGCCAGCAGTTTAAGAGGGGGTGAAGCTTTCTTT.

The J gene is TRBJ1-1, the V gene TRBV12-3 or TRBV12-4; the D is unclear. This CDR3 is built from 11 residues. Trimming left V 5 bases short and J 11 bases short, with 12 bases between. The CDR3: CASSPPYPAFF. In DNA form, the CDR3 reads TGTGCCAGCAGTCCGCCCTATCCGGCTTTCTTT.

This clonotype showed up just a few times. The V gene is TRBV4-1, the J gene TRBJ1-4; D is unresolved. With 1 base removed from V and 1 base from J, the gap between germline ends came to 10 bases. The germline gives CDR1 MGHRA, CDR2 YSYEKL. This CDR3 spans 16 amino acids. The chain's CDR3 is CASSQGPILTNEKLFF. CDR3 DNA sequence: TGCGCCAGCAGCCAAGGACCGATTTTAACTAATGAAAAACTGTTTTTT.